This TCR beta chain was documented in a study of vaccination effects on CD4 cells after COVID-19. A remark on this clone: Its antigen is currently unknown.

The repertoire was sequenced with immunoSEQ multiplex PCR; TCRdb's copy has only in-frame clones and lacks some. The sample consists of about 39,000 clones, 55% to 80% of them appearing once. CD4+ T cells were isolated after around 10 days of culture. Either the mRNA-1273 or the BNT162b2 vaccine was given to participants as two doses. Trimming removed 4 bases from V and 5 bases from J, with 12 bases in between. Per germline, CDR1 SNHLY and CDR2 FYNNEI. The length of the CDR3 is 14 residues. This sample comprised CD4+ T cells from PBMCs cultured without peptide, obtained after COVID-19 vaccination. This TCR derives from a human donor who received a COVID-19 vaccine. This sequence joins TRBV2 and TRBJ2-4; weak D call: TRBD1 (6 bases). The CDR3 nucleotides read TGTGCCAGCAGTGTCGGACAGAGGGAAAACATTCAGTACTTC. Residues: CASSVGQRENIQYF.